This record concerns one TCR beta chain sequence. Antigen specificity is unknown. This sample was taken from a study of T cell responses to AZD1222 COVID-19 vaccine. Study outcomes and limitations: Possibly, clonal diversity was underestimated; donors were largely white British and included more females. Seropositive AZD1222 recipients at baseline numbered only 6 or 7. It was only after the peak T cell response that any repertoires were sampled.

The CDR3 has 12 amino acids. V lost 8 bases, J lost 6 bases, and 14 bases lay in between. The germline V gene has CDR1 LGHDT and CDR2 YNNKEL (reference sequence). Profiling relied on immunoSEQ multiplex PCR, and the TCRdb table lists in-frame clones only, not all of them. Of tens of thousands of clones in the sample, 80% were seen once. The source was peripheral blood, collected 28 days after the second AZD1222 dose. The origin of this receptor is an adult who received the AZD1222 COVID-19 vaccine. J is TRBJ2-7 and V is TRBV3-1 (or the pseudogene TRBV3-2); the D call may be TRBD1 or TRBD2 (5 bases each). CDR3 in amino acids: CASEGRDFEQYF. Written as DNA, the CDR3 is TGTGCCAGCGAGGGCAGGGATTTCGAGCAGTACTTC.